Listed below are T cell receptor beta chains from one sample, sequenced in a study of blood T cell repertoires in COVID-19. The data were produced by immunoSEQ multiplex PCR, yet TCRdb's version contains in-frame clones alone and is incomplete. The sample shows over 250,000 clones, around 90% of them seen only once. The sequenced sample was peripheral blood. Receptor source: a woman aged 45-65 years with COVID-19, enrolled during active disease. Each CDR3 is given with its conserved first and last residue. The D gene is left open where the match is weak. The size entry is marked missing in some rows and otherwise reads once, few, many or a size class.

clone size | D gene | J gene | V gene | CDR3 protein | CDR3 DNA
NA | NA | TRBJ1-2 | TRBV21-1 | CASSKGGGLGYTF | TGTGCCAGCAGCAAAGGGGGAGGGCTTGGCTACACCTTC
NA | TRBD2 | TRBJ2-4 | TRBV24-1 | CATSDPAGGWRESYKNIQYF | TGTGCCACCAGTGACCCCGCCGGAGGGTGGCGGGAGAGCTACAAAAACATTCAGTACTTC
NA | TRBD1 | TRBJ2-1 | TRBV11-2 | CASSARDRGRYEQFF | TGTGCCAGCAGCGCCCGGGACAGGGGAAGGTATGAGCAGTTCTTC
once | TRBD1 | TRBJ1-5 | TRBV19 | CASQDRGVPEPQHF | TGTGCCAGCCAAGACAGGGGGGTACCCGAGCCCCAGCATTTT
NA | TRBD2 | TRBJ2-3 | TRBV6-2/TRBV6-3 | CASSRGLAGGPDTQYF | TGTGCCAGCAGCCGGGGACTAGCGGGGGGACCAGATACGCAGTATTTT
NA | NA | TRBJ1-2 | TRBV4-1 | CASSHTDSVYGYTF | TGCGCCAGCAGCCATACGGACAGTGTCTATGGCTACACCTTC
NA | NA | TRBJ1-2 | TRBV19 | CASRSGEGYTF | TGTGCCAGTAGGTCTGGAGAGGGCTACACCTTC
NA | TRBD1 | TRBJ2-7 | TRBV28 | CASSSHRDRVWGVSYEQYF | TGTGCCAGCAGTTCGCACCGGGACAGGGTTTGGGGAGTGAGCTACGAGCAGTACTTC
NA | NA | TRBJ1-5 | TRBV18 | CASSPQFKQVGQPQHF | TGTGCCAGCTCACCACAGTTTAAACAGGTGGGACAGCCCCAGCATTTT
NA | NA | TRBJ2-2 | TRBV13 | CASSSTLGQGGTGELFF | TGTGCCAGCAGCTCGACCCTTGGACAGGGAGGGACCGGGGAGCTGTTTTTT
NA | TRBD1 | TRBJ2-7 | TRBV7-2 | CASSFRRVSRDSLVEQYF | TGTGCCAGCAGCTTCCGGAGAGTATCTAGGGACAGTTTAGTCGAGCAGTACTTC
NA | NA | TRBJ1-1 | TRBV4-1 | CASSQEVGRDTEAFF | TGCGCCAGCAGCCAAGAGGTGGGGAGAGACACTGAAGCTTTCTTT
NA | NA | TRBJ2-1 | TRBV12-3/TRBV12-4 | CALGGRESEQFF | TGTGCCTTGGGGGGGCGCGAAAGTGAGCAGTTCTTC
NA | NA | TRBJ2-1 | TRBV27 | CASSSLGTNEQFF | TGTGCCAGCAGTTCTCTTGGCACCAATGAGCAGTTCTTC
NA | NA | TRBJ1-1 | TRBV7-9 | CASSQTGETEAFF | TGTGCCAGCAGCCAAACAGGAGAAACTGAAGCTTTCTTT
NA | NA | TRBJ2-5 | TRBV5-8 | CASSSPGWLETQYF | TGTGCCAGCAGCTCGCCGGGTTGGTTAGAGACCCAGTACTTC
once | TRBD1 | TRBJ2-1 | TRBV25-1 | CASSDPTGGGIDEQFF | TGTGCCAGCAGTGATCCGACAGGGGGCGGTATCGATGAGCAGTTCTTC
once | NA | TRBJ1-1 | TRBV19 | CASSITRNTEAFF | TGTGCCAGTAGTATTACTAGGAACACTGAAGCTTTCTTT
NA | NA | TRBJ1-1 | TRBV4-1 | CASSPVYHTEAFF | TGCGCCAGCAGCCCGGTATACCACACTGAAGCTTTCTTT
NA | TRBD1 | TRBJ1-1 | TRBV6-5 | CASRTATGLSEAFF | TGTGCCAGCAGAACCGCGACAGGGTTGTCTGAAGCTTTCTTT
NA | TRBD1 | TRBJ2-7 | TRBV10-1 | CASKTPGQDYEQYF | TGCGCCAGCAAGACCCCGGGACAGGACTACGAGCAGTACTTC
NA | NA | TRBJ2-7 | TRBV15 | CATSRWGDYEQYF | TGTGCCACCAGCAGATGGGGAGACTACGAGCAGTACTTC
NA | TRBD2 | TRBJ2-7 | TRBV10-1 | CASSDSGRWYEQYF | TGCGCCAGCAGTGATAGCGGGCGGTGGTACGAGCAGTACTTC
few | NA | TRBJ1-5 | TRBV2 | CASSNGLVADQPQHF | TGTGCCAGCAGTAACGGACTGGTTGCGGATCAGCCCCAGCATTTT
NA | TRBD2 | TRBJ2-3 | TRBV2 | CASSGSGLAGTSTDTQYF | TGTGCCAGCAGTGGATCGGGACTAGCGGGCACTAGCACAGATACGCAGTATTTT
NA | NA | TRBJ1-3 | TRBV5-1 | CASQQGSGNTIYF | TGCGCCAGCCAACAGGGCTCTGGAAACACCATATATTTT
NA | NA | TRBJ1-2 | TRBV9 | CASSVDSPRGADYGYTF | TGTGCCAGCAGCGTAGACAGTCCCCGGGGAGCAGACTATGGCTACACCTTC
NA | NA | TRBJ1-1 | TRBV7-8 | CASRIFTEAFF | TGTGCCAGCAGAATCTTCACTGAAGCTTTCTTT
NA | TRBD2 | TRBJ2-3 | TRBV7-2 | CASSQSGRASDTQYF | TGTGCCAGCAGCCAAAGCGGGAGGGCCTCAGATACGCAGTATTTT
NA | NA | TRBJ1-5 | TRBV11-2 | CASSLGGDAQPQHF | TGTGCCAGCAGCTTGGGCGGGGACGCACAGCCCCAGCATTTT
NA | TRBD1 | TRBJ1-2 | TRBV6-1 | CASSEVRGTGGFGYTF | TGTGCCAGCAGTGAAGTCCGGGGGACAGGGGGTTTTGGCTACACCTTC
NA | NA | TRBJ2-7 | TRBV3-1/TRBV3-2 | CASSQVVSGKYYEQYF | TGTGCCAGCAGCCAAGTAGTTAGCGGAAAATACTACGAGCAGTACTTC
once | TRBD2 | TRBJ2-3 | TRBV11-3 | CASTLAGGADTQYF | TGTGCCAGCACCTTAGCGGGAGGAGCAGATACGCAGTATTTT
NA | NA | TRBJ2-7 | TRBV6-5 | CASSYSLGYEQYF | TGTGCCAGCAGTTACTCGCTAGGCTACGAGCAGTACTTC
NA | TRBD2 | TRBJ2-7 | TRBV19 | CASSSLYVGRANEQYF | TGTGCCAGTAGCTCTTTATACGTCGGGAGGGCCAACGAGCAGTACTTC
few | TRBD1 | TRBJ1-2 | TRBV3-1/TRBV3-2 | CASSQGTGWHGYTF | TGTGCCAGCAGCCAAGGGACAGGATGGCATGGCTACACCTTC
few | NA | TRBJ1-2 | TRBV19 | CASSVGLYESYGYTF | TGTGCCAGTAGTGTGGGACTCTACGAGAGCTATGGCTACACCTTC
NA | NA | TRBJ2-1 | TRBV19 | CASSMYSYNEQFF | TGTGCCAGCTCTATGTACTCCTACAATGAGCAGTTCTTC
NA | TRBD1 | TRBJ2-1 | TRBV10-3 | CAISDEDRGPRNEQFF | TGTGCCATCAGTGACGAAGACAGGGGGCCACGCAATGAGCAGTTCTTC
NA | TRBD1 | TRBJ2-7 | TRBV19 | CATTAGTGIYEQYF | TGTGCCACGACCGCCGGGACAGGAATCTACGAGCAGTACTTC
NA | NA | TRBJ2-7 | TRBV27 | CASSLTRQYEQYF | TGTGCCAGCAGTTTGACTAGACAATACGAGCAGTACTTC
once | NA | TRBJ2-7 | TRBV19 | CASKGVGDEQYF | TGTGCCAGTAAAGGGGTAGGGGATGAGCAGTACTTC
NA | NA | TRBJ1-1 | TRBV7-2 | CASSKGGGSNTEAFF | TGTGCCAGCAGCAAAGGGGGGGGCTCGAACACTGAAGCTTTCTTT
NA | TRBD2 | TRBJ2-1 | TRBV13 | CASSLGLAGVGEQFF | TGTGCCAGCAGCTTAGGACTAGCGGGAGTAGGGGAGCAGTTCTTC
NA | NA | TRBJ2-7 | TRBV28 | CASSLLLPSNEQYF | TGTGCCAGCAGTCTCCTCCTTCCTAGCAACGAGCAGTACTTC
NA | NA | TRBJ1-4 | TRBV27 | CASSLSREGGKLFF | TGTGCCAGCAGTTTATCCCGGGAGGGGGGAAAACTGTTTTTT
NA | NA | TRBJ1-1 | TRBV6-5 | CASSYSAGAPHTEAFF | TGTGCCAGCAGTTACTCCGCAGGGGCCCCCCACACTGAAGCTTTCTTT
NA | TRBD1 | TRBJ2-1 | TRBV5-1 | CASTPDRGYINEQFF | TGCGCCAGCACCCCGGACAGGGGGTATATAAATGAGCAGTTCTTC
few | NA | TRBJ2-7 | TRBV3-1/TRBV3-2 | CASSQAILGRGSYEQYF | TGTGCCAGCAGCCAAGCGATTTTGGGCCGCGGGTCCTACGAGCAGTACTTC
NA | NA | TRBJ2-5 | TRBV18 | CASSPRVTQETQYF | TGTGCCAGCTCACCCCGTGTTACACAAGAGACCCAGTACTTC
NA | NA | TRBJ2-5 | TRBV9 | CASSVARDGTQYF | TGTGCCAGCAGCGTAGCCAGGGATGGGACCCAGTACTTC
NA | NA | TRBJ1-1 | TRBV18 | CASSDKFMNTEAFF | TGTGCCAGCTCAGACAAGTTTATGAACACTGAAGCTTTCTTT
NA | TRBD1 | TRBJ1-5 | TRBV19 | CASSDRAWSNQPQHF | TGTGCCAGTAGCGACAGGGCGTGGAGCAATCAGCCCCAGCATTTT
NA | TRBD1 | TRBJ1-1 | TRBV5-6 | CASSLGRTGGTEAFF | TGTGCCAGCAGCTTGGGTAGGACAGGGGGAACTGAAGCTTTCTTT
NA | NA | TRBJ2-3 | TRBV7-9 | CASSLDGASPQYF | TGTGCCAGCAGCTTAGATGGGGCTAGTCCCCAGTATTTT
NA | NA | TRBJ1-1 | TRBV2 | CASSSTDWGEAFF | TGTGCCAGCAGTTCGACAGACTGGGGTGAAGCTTTCTTT
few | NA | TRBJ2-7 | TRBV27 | CASSLLGRSGGTYEQYF | TGTGCCAGCAGTTTATTAGGCCGGAGCGGAGGGACCTACGAGCAGTACTTC
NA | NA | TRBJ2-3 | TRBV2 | CASRGGPAPDTQYF | TGTGCCAGCAGGGGGGGACCAGCCCCGGATACGCAGTATTTT
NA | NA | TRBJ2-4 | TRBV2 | CASRSEAKNIQYF | TGTGCCAGCAGATCAGAAGCCAAAAACATTCAGTACTTC